This T cell receptor (beta chain) was captured in a study of cytomegalovirus exposure and HLA in healthy donors (TCRdb year 2017). About the study as a whole: In an earlier analysis of roughly 590 of the donors, 250 to 300 Gb of sequence data and some 120 million unique TCR beta sequences from about 190 million T cells were reported. Roughly 300 gigabases of sequencing data and approximately 80 million unique TCR sequences were included in an early release covering about 700 HLA-typed donors. Of the roughly 410 genotyped donors, 70% to 90% were placed in the genetic ancestry cluster associated with self-reported Caucasian donors. The study aimed to test whether cataloging public T cell receptors could reveal signatures of past pathogen exposure. Using immunosequencing, the study profiled T cell repertoires from about 610 subjects and related those repertoires to cytomegalovirus serostatus. Besides the first cohort of roughly 640 subjects, a separate validation cohort made up of about 120 different subjects was used. The study combined high-throughput TCR immunosequencing, statistical association of individual TCRs with disease status, and machine learning to predict cytomegalovirus infection status. To study patterns of TCR occurrence, a later analysis re-analyzed previously published TCR beta repertoires from several hundred donors and added high-resolution HLA genotyping. Rather than using new phenotypic data, the later analysis identified candidate immune exposures from TCR beta sequences and from how often those sequences occurred across donors. An earlier analysis of about 600 of the donors used high-throughput TCR beta sequencing to judge whether each TCR beta V gene segment behaved as functional or pseudogenic. Donor age, sex, ethnicity and CMV serostatus were collected together with the repertoire data. Genome-wide SNP genotypes for about 55% of the 666 donors were used in a later genetic analysis, which treated that subset as a discovery cohort. All discovery cohort repertoires had been generated using a single sequencing platform. Both class I and class II loci were covered by HLA typing, at four-digit resolution. Typing coverage differed by locus: A, B, C, DRB1 and DQB1 were typed in about 629-640 donors, DQA1 in about 560, DPA1 in 600 to 610, and DPB1 in 450 to 490. About five DR-DQ haplotypes were treated as single units for association and clustering because of strong linkage in the cohort. Among about 400 genotyped donors of the cohort, an average of roughly 230,000 unique TCR beta nucleotide sequences was sequenced per donor, of which about 18% were non-productive.

What the authors observed across the whole study: It was suggested by the authors that the approach could potentially be generalized to other disease states and immunological phenotypes. In an earlier analysis of about 550 of the donors, most TCR beta V segments were observed in productive rearrangements about 87% or about 30% of the time, broadly matching IMGT annotations. A later analysis associated about 16,000 TCR beta sequences with specific HLA alleles at a false discovery rate of 0.05. According to a later analysis, parvovirus B19, influenza, CMV and Epstein-Barr virus appeared linked to several top co-occurrence clusters. In a later analysis, HLA-associated TCR beta chains were found to be more clonally expanded and to have lower generation probabilities than equally common non-associated chains. The classifier was reported to diagnose cytomegalovirus status with high specificity and sensitivity in both the original and validation cohorts. A later genetic analysis associated a missense DCLRE1C variant with V-gene and J-gene trimming of TCR beta chains, and an independent cohort replicated the association. A later genetic analysis reported fewer N-insertions in productive TCRs among donors in an Asian-associated ancestry cluster than the roughly 700-donor mean. A further reported finding was that TCR beta sequences accurately predicted the HLA-A and HLA-B alleles for most subjects in the first cohort. In this cohort, only TCR beta chains were sequenced, and detectable features were limited by the absence of alpha or paired-chain data. A later analysis found that TCR association rates varied across HLA loci, with DRB1 alleles showing the most associated TCRs and HLA-C alleles the fewest. In vitro tests confirmed that three of the cytomegalovirus-associated TCR beta chains recognize cytomegalovirus antigens. While some public TCRs were present in many individuals, most TCR sequences turned up only very rarely across donors. Most CMV-associated TCR beta chains appeared to be HLA-restricted in a later analysis, and the HLA associations seemed to be driven largely by CMV exposure. Strong co-occurrence of HLA alleles, especially DR and DQ, made assigning TCR associations to individual alleles difficult. Sequencing depth was assumed to be roughly uniform across donors in the presence/absence analyses, though that assumption may not hold. The study gave a list of about 160 TCR beta chains associated with cytomegalovirus. For the cohort, immune exposure information was limited to CMV serostatus. Because the 87-base-pair reads could not distinguish some IMGT-functional V segments, including TRBV6-2 and TRBV6-3, those segments were excluded. Because HLA typing was unavailable for some donors at each locus, only the typed subset was used in association tests. The sequencing pipeline was judged likely to have produced a cluster of highly shared sequence variants as a technical artifact. Over 15 rarely observed V segments, including chromosome 9 orphons, were excluded from the earlier analysis of a few hundred of the donors because counts were too low. Correlated functional status among segregating V segments might be attributable to linkage disequilibrium, but an unknown experimental factor could not be ruled out.

The cohort was made up of 500 to 800 healthy bone marrow donors. All cohort members were sampled while nominally healthy, although unrecorded immune exposures were likely present. The donor was CMV seronegative and was included in the group of around 320 seronegative cohort members. Every donor gave a peripheral blood sample, and the peripheral blood mononuclear cells from that sample were used for TCR beta sequencing. Genomic DNA was extracted from the blood cell samples with the Qiagen DNeasy Blood Extraction Kit. The receptor library was made with the immunoSEQ multiplex PCR assay. For the multiplex PCR, a mixture combining 60 forward primers for TCR Vbeta segments and 13 reverse primers for TCR Jbeta segments was used. The CDR3 region of rearranged TCR beta genes was amplified from genomic DNA by a multiplex PCR assay. Amplified TCR beta libraries were sequenced as 87-base-pair reads on the Illumina HiSeq System. The authors' pipeline ran thus. Across the 666 repertoires, a later analysis counted roughly 84 million unique TCR beta chains, 9.5 million to 13 million of which were shared by at least two donors. Raw reads were error-corrected and collapsed into unique sequences with a nearest-neighbor algorithm that merged closely related sequences to remove PCR and sequencing errors. V, D and J gene segments were assigned by aligning CDR3 sequences to IMGT reference sequences. For a sequence to be retained, a match of at least six nucleotides was required to both a V gene segment and a J gene segment. A rearrangement counted as productive if the CDR3 had no stop codons and remained in frame with V and J, and every other rearrangement counted as non-productive. CDR3 was defined according to IMGT convention as the region running from the second conserved V-encoded cysteine to the conserved J-encoded phenylalanine. The earlier analysis of a few hundred of the donors excluded any sequence lacking an unambiguous match to a single V gene segment. In an earlier analysis of approximately 550 of the donors, V segments were called functional above 56.7% productive rearrangements and were called segregating when the between-donor standard deviation exceeded 5%. A statistical classification framework was built to diagnose cytomegalovirus status from the catalog of TCR beta chain sequences. A later analysis assigned V and J genes by comparing TCR nucleotide sequences with IMGT/GENE-DB human TR gene sequences. Using the TCRdist pipeline, a later analysis assigned CDR3 sequences along with most-parsimonious VDJ recombination scenarios. In a later analysis, every TCR beta chain was defined by the combination of its CDR3 amino acid sequence and its V-gene family, and reads without a unique V-gene family were dropped. As a way to deal with suspected cross-contamination and a sequencing artifact, a later analysis dropped 450 to 700 nucleotide sequences that were highly shared and had low generation probability. In a later analysis, a clonal expansion index was calculated for each public chain from normalized within-repertoire ranks of inferred template counts. Generation probabilities in a later analysis came from a VDJ recombination model fitted to out-of-frame rearrangements, and those results were checked against IGoR. In a later analysis, hypergeometric tests were used to score TCR-TCR, TCR-HLA and TCR-CMV co-occurrence, with a repertoire-size bias correction applied to TCR pairs. False discovery rates were estimated in a later analysis by permuting HLA or CMV assignments 20 times. In a later analysis, co-occurring TCRs were grouped using DBSCAN, and TCRdist sequence similarity was added for clustering within HLA-allele-positive subsets. For co-occurrence clustering, repertoires with fewer than 30,000 or more than 120,000 public chains were excluded, along with a handful of repertoires with anomalous nucleotide sharing. The source is immuneACCESS, and TCRdb retained only in-frame sequences with V and J called. Part of the clones is not carried over; for the studies checked, unresolved V genes explain less than half of this, and the remainder is unexplained. V and J calls and clone size come straight from that table; D and trimming were deduced from the DNA. Within this sample are 150,000 to 200,000 clones, with over 75% of them counted one time only. About 1.9% of the sample is held by the ten biggest clonotypes.

CDR1 is given as GTSNPN and CDR2 as SVGIG, both from the germline V gene (reference sequence). Inclusive of the bounding cysteine and phenylalanine, the CDR3 is 15 residues long. Just the 45-base CDR3 DNA is kept, in frame starting at base 1. V is cut by 0 bases and J by 7 bases, and the space between the germline ends is 16 bases. A word on this clone: What antigen it recognizes has not been identified. Base qualities are missing; no much larger clone stands one base away.

The rearranged chain carries TRBV30 and TRBJ1-5; perhaps TRBD1 is the D gene, with 6 bases matching. The TCR originated in a woman in her twenties or thirties in good health and CMV-seronegative. The source material was PBMCs. At the DNA level, the sequence is TGTGCCTGGAGTGTGAGGGGGACCTTGGGGCAGCCCCAGCATTTT. Its coded protein is CAWSVRGTLGQPQHF.